This TCR beta chain came from a study of control samples from healthy donors and cancer patients. The V gene's germline CDR1 is MNHEY and CDR2 SMNVEV (reference sequence). The CDR3 extends over 14 amino acids. Trimming shortened V by 5 bases and J by 5 bases, and 15 bases separated the two germline ends. Clones were sequenced by immunoSEQ multiplex PCR, and TCRdb holds only the in-frame ones, with some missing. The sample carries about 120,000 clones, over 90% recorded once. Sequencing was performed on blood. The gene calls are TRBV27 and TRBJ2-5, with TRBD2 as a possible D gene (6 bases). The sequence was obtained from a man under 40 in good health. DNA of the CDR3: TGTGCCAGCAGTGCCGGTCCCGCGGGGGAGACCCAGTACTTC. This gives the protein CASSAGPAGETQYF.